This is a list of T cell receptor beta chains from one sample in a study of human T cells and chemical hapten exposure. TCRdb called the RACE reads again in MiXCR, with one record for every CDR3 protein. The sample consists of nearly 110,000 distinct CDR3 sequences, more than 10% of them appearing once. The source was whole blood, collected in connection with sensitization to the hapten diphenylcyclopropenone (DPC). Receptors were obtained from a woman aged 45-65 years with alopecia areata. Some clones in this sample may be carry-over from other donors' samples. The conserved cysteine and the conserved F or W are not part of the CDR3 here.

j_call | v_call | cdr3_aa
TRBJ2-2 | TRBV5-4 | ASSGHGASGELF
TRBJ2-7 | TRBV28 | ASQGPQGPYEQY
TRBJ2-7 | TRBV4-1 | ASSRGTDYEQY
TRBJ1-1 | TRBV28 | ASSLGAPEAF
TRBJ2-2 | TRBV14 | ASSRDMGLGAGELF
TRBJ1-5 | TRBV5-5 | ASSLAAHQPQH
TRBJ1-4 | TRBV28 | ASGAPGLLMIRLF
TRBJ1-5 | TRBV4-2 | ASSQDLLGGGQPQH
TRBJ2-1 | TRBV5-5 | ASRPWGHHEQF
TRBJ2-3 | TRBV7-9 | ASSLDGSGADTQY
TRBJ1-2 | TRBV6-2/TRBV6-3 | ASTTGAQGYT
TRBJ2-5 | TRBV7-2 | ASSSTITGDRQETQY
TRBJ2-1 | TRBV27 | ASSLGAEVRQF
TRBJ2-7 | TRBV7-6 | ASSSGTGRYEQY
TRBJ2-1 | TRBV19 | ASSPYGQLGPYNEQF
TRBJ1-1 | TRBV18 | ASSPAQTNTEAF